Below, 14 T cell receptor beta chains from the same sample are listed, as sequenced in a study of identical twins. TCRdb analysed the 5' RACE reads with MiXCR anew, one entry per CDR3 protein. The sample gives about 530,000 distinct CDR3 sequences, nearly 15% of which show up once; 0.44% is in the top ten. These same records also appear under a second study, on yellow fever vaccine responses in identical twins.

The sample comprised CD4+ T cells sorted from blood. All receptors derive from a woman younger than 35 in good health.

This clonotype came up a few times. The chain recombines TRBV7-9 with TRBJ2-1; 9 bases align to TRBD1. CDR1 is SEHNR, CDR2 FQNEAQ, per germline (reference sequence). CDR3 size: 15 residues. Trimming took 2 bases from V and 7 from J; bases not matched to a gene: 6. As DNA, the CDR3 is TGTGCCAGCAGCTTAATGGAACAGGGGGCAAATGAGCAGTTCTTC. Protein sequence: CASSLMEQGANEQFF. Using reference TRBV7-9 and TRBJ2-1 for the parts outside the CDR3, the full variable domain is DTGVSQNPRHKITKRGQNVTFRCDPISEHNRLYWYRQTLGQGPEFLTYFQNEAQLEKSRLLSDRFSAERPKGSFSTLEIQRTEQGDSAMYLCASSLMEQGANEQFFGPGTRLTVL.

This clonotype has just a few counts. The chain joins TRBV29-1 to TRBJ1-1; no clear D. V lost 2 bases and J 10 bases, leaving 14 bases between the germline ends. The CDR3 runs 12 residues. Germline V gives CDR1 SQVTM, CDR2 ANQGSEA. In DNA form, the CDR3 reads TGCAGCGTTGAACATCAGCCGGCAGGAGCTTTCTTT. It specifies CSVEHQPAGAFF.

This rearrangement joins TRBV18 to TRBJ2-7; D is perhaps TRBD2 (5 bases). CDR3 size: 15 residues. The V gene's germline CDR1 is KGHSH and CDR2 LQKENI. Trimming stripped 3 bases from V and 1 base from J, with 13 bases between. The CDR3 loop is CASSPSGKGSYEQYV. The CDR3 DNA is TGTGCCAGCTCACCCTCGGGGAAAGGATCCTACGAGCAGTACGTC.

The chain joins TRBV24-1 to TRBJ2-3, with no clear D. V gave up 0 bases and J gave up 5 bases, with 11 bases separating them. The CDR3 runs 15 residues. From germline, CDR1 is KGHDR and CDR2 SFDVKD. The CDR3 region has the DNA TGTGCCACCAGTGATTTGGGAGCCCAGAGAGATACGCAGTATTTT. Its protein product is CATSDLGAQRDTQYF.

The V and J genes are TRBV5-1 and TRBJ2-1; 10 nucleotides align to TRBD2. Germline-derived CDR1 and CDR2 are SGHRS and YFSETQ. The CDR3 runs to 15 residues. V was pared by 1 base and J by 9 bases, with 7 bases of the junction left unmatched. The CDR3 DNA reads TGCGCCAGCAGCTTGAGCGGGAGGGGATCAATTGAGCAGTTCTTC. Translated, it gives CASSLSGRGSIEQFF.

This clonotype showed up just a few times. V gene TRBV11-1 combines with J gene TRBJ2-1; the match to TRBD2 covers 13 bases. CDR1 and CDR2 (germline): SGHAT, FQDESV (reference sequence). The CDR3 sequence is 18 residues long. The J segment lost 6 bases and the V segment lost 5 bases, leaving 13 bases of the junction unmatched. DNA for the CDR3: TGTGCCAGCAGCGTACTATGGTCGGGACTAGCGGGACCCAATGAGCAGTTCTTC. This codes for CASSVLWSGLAGPNEQFF. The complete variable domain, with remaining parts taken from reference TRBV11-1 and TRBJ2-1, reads EAEVAQSPRYKITEKSQAVAFWCDPISGHATLYWYRQILGQGPELLVQFQDESVVDDSQLPKDRFSAERLKGVDSTLKIQPAELGDSAMYLCASSVLWSGLAGPNEQFFGPGTRLTVL.

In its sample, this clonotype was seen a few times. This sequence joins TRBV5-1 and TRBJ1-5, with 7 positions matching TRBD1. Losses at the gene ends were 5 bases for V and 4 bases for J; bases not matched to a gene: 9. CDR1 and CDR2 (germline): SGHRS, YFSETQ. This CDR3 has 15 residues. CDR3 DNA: TGCGCCAGCAGAGCCACAGGGGACCCTAATCAGCCCCAGCATTTT. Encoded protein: CASRATGDPNQPQHF.

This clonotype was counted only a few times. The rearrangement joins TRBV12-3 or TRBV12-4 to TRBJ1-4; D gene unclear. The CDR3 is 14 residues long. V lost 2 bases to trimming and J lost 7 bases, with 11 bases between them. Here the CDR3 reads CASSLRADGEKLFF. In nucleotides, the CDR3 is TGTGCCAGCAGTTTAAGGGCTGATGGTGAAAAACTGTTTTTT.

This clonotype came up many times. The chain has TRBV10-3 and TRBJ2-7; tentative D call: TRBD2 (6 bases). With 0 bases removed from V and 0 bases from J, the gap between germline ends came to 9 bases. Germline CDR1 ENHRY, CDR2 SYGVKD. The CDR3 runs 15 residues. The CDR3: CAISESRGNSYEQYF. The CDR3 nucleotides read TGTGCCATCAGTGAGTCGCGCGGGAACTCCTACGAGCAGTACTTC.

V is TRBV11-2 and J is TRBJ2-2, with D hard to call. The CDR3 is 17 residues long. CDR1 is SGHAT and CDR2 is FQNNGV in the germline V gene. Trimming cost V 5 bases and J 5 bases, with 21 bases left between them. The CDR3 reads CASSPAALTPLTGELFF. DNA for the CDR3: TGTGCCAGCAGCCCGGCCGCTTTAACCCCTTTGACCGGGGAGCTGTTTTTT.

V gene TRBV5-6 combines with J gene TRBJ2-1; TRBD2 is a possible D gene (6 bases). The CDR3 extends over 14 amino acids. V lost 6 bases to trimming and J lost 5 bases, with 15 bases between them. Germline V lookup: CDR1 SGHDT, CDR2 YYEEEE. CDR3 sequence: CASILLARDNEQFF. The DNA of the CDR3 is TGTGCCAGCATCCTACTAGCAAGAGACAATGAGCAGTTCTTC. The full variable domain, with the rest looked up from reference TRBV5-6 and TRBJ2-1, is DAGVTQSPTHLIKTRGQQVTLRCSPKSGHDTVSWYQQALGQGPQFIFQYYEEEERQRGNFPDRFSGHQFPNYSSELNVNALLLGDSALYLCASILLARDNEQFFGPGTRLTVL.

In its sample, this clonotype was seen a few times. The CDR3 DNA reads TGCAGTGCTAGAGATCAGGGGGGGCAAGAGACCCAGTACTTC. Its protein product is CSARDQGGQETQYF. This chain uses TRBV20-1 with TRBJ2-5; D tentatively fits TRBD1 or TRBD2 (7 bases each). V shed 0 bases and J shed 2 bases, with 10 bases lying between them. The germline V gene has CDR1 DFQATT and CDR2 SNEGSKA (reference sequence). The CDR3 is 14 amino acids.

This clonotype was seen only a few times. The CDR3 region has the DNA TGTGCCAGCAGCGTAGTGGGACAGCTATTGAACACTGAAGCTTTCTTT. It encodes CASSVVGQLLNTEAFF. The rearrangement joins TRBV9 to TRBJ1-1, with TRBD1 identical over 7 bases. The V segment lost 0 bases and the J segment 0 bases; nucleotides outside the gene matches: 5. Looked up from germline, CDR1 is SGDLS and CDR2 is YYNGEE. The length of the CDR3 is 16 residues.

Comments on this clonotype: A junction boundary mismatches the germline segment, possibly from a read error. Here the CDR3 reads CATSDASGRSYEQYF. The CDR3 DNA is TGTGCCACCAGTGATGCTTCGGGGAGATCCTACGAGCAATACTTC. The chain links TRBV24-1 to TRBJ2-7; D may be TRBD2 (5 bases). Germline V gene data show CDR1 as KGHDR and CDR2 as SFDVKD. The CDR3 length is 15 residues.